Shown below are 16 T cell receptor beta chains from a single sample sequenced in a study of T cell changes during pregnancy in multiple sclerosis. Data came from immunoSEQ multiplex PCR; TCRdb stores just in-frame clones and leaves some out. The sample contains about 87,000 clones, 90% to 95% of which appear only once. Here the sequenced sample was peripheral blood, taken in the third trimester of pregnancy. The receptors derive from a female donor in good health, enrolled as a control in a pregnancy study.

The chain joins TRBV6-5 to TRBJ1-2; 8 nucleotides line up with TRBD1. The CDR3 totals 15 residues. CDR1 MNHEY and CDR2 SVGAGI come from the germline V gene. The V and J ends lost 1 base and 8 bases, in that order; junction bases with no gene match: 9. The CDR3, as DNA: TGTGCCAGCAGTTACTTACCGCAGGGGGCAGAGGGCTACACCTTC. As protein: CASSYLPQGAEGYTF.

This rearrangement joins TRBV27 to TRBJ2-1; 9 nucleotides line up with TRBD2. CDR1 and CDR2 from the germline V gene are MNHEY and SMNVEV (reference sequence). This CDR3 comprises 15 residues. The junction had 2 bases not matched to a gene; V was cut back by 0 bases and J by 5 bases. CDR3 sequence reads: CASSLSASGNNEQFF. The CDR3 DNA reads TGTGCCAGCAGTTTATCAGCTAGCGGGAACAATGAGCAGTTCTTC.

V and J are TRBV9 and TRBJ2-1, with D perhaps TRBD2 (6 bases). In germline, CDR1 is SGDLS, CDR2 YYNGEE. Between the trimmed V and J ends, which lost 4 bases and 9 bases, there was a span of 17 bases. This CDR3 spans 14 amino acids. The CDR3 loop reads CASSPTTSQTEQFF. Here the CDR3 DNA reads TGTGCCAGCAGCCCAACGACTAGTCAGACTGAGCAGTTCTTC.

V usage is TRBV15 and J usage is TRBJ2-1; 7 positions match TRBD2. V trimming: 0 bases; J trimming: 6 bases; junction bases outside the gene matches: 2. The germline V gene has CDR1 LNHNV and CDR2 YYDKDF (reference sequence). The CDR3 contains 14 residues. The CDR3 reads CATSRELAVNEQFF. The CDR3 nucleotides read TGTGCCACCAGCAGAGAGCTAGCGGTCAATGAGCAGTTCTTC.

The chain has TRBV19 and TRBJ2-7; 11 positions agree with TRBD1. V shed 1 base, J shed 4 bases, and the junction held 6 bases outside the gene matches. The CDR3 runs to 16 residues. In germline, CDR1 is LNHDA, CDR2 SQIVND (reference sequence). The CDR3 bases are TGTGCCAGTAGTATAGGTCCGGGACAGGGGGAATACGAGCAGTACTTC. This encodes CASSIGPGQGEYEQYF.

V is TRBV19 and J is TRBJ2-7, with D possibly matching TRBD2 (5 bases). Trimming took 2 bases from V and 0 from J, leaving 8 bases between them. CDR3 length: 14 residues. Germline V CDR1 and CDR2: LNHDA, SQIVND (reference sequence). CDR3 loop: CASSISGSSYEQYF. CDR3 DNA: TGTGCCAGTAGTATAAGTGGGAGCTCCTACGAGCAGTACTTC.

This rearrangement joins TRBV2 to TRBJ1-3, with D unclear. The CDR3 length is 14 residues. V was trimmed by 4 bases and J by 0 bases, leaving 7 bases between them. CDR1 and CDR2 (germline): SNHLY, FYNNEI. CDR3 nucleotides: TGTGCCAGCAGTGTAGATTCCTCTGGAAACACCATATATTTT. Its protein is CASSVDSSGNTIYF.

As concerns this clone: At one boundary the junction diverges from the germline segment, which might be a read error. This chain links TRBV6-4 with TRBJ1-1; D may be TRBD1 (6 bases). The CDR3 loop spans 13 amino acids. Germline CDR1 MRHNA, CDR2 SNTAGT. This CDR3 is CASRGGQALSFNF. The DNA for the CDR3 is TGTGCCAGCAGGGGGGGGCAGGCCCTGAGCTTTAATTTT.

The chain is built from TRBV7-6 and TRBJ1-2; D gene ambiguous. Germline CDR1 is SGHVS and CDR2 is FNYEAQ. The CDR3 contains 17 residues. V was clipped by 3 bases and J by 3 bases, with 20 bases between them. The CDR3 DNA sequence: TGTGCCAGCAGCTTGCTCTACGGGAACTTCGTTGACTATGGCTACACCTTC. Translated: CASSLLYGNFVDYGYTF.

The chain is built from TRBV6-5 and TRBJ1-4; no reliable D call. The germline CDR1 and CDR2 sequences are MNHEY and SVGAGI. The CDR3 runs to 15 residues. V dropped 6 bases and J dropped 0 bases, with 11 bases sitting between them. CDR3 protein: CASRLGGATNEKLFF. CDR3 DNA sequence: TGTGCCAGCAGGCTCGGAGGCGCAACTAATGAAAAACTGTTTTTT.

The chain has TRBV30 and TRBJ2-7; D possibly corresponds to TRBD2 (5 bases). The CDR3 has 14 residues. Trimming cost V 4 bases and J 0 bases, with 13 bases left between them. Germline CDR1 reads GTSNPN; CDR2 reads SVGIG (reference sequence). In DNA, the CDR3 is TGTGCCTGGAATATAAAAGGACTCTCCTACGAGCAGTACTTC. Protein: CAWNIKGLSYEQYF.

The chain is built from TRBV27 and TRBJ2-2; 7 bases fit TRBD1. The V segment lost 6 bases and the J segment 5 bases; nucleotides outside the gene matches: 6. CDR3 length: 14 amino acids. CDR1 and CDR2 (germline): MNHEY, SMNVEV (reference sequence). The CDR3 region is CASRTGTRTGELFF. Here the CDR3 DNA reads TGTGCCAGCAGGACAGGGACAAGGACCGGGGAGCTGTTTTTT.

The chain links TRBV15 to TRBJ2-2; no clear D. V was pared by 0 bases and J by 7 bases, with 9 bases between. The CDR3 has 14 residues. Germline values: CDR1 LNHNV, CDR2 YYDKDF (reference sequence). The CDR3 DNA is TGTGCCACCAGCAGAGATACCGAGAACGGGGAGCTGTTTTTT. Translating it yields CATSRDTENGELFF. Combining the CDR3 with reference TRBV15 and TRBJ2-2 gives the whole variable domain DAMVIQNPRYQVTQFGKPVTLSCSQTLNHNVMYWYQQKSSQAPKLLFHYYDKDFNNEADTPDNFQSRRPNTSFCFLDIRSPGLGDTAMYLCATSRDTENGELFFGEGSRLTVL.

The V call is TRBV10-3, the J call TRBJ2-1; D possibly corresponds to TRBD1 (5 bases). V gave up 4 bases and J gave up 5 bases, with 18 bases separating them. The CDR3 sequence is 16 residues long. CDR1 is ENHRY, CDR2 SYGVKD, per germline. CDR3 residues: CAISAGTGMLHNEQFF. The CDR3 coding sequence is TGTGCCATCAGTGCTGGAACAGGTATGCTACACAATGAGCAGTTCTTC.

The chain uses TRBV27 and TRBJ1-1, with D perhaps matching TRBD1 (6 bases). Trimming took off 3 bases at V and 4 bases at J, with 9 bases between the two ends. Per the germline V gene, CDR1 is MNHEY and CDR2 is SMNVEV (reference sequence). This CDR3 region has 13 residues. CDR3 sequence: CASSFEGVTEAFF. The DNA for the CDR3 is TGTGCCAGCAGTTTCGAGGGGGTCACTGAAGCTTTCTTT.

This clone showed up just once. The chain links TRBV2 to TRBJ2-2; TRBD2 agrees at 8 bases. Trimming cost V 6 bases and J 6 bases; bases outside gene matches: 6. The V gene's germline CDR1 is SNHLY and CDR2 FYNNEI. The CDR3 extends over 14 amino acids. CDR3 region: CASSVGRGSGELFF. CDR3 DNA sequence: TGTGCCAGCAGCGTCGGGAGGGGGTCCGGGGAGCTGTTTTTT.